The 27 T cell receptor beta chains listed next were all sequenced from one sample in a study of cytomegalovirus exposure and HLA in healthy donors (dated by TCRdb to the late 2010s). Receptor libraries were prepared by the immunoSEQ multiplex PCR assay. TCRdb re-hosts the immuneACCESS table, in-frame sequences only. Its copies lack some clones; in the studies checked, an unresolved V gene accounts for under half of them, and the cause for the rest is not known. The sample yields approximately 56,000 clones; approximately 94% were counted once. 0.9% to 1.4% of the sample rests with the top ten. What was sequenced was PBMCs. All receptors derive from a man aged 18-30 years in good health and CMV-seronegative.

The V call is TRBV13, the J call TRBJ2-5, with 7 bases aligning to TRBD1. Trimming cost V 5 bases and J 2 bases; bases outside gene matches: 8. Germline V gene data show CDR1 as PRHDT and CDR2 as FYEKMQ (reference sequence). The CDR3 runs 15 residues. The CDR3, as DNA: TGTGCCAGCAGCCCCGAAGGGACAGTTCAAGAGACCCAGTACTTC. Its translation: CASSPEGTVQETQYF. Drawing the rest from reference TRBV13 and TRBJ2-5, the complete variable domain is AAGVIQSPRHLIKEKRETATLKCYPIPRHDTVYWYQQGPGQDPQFLISFYEKMQSDKGSIPDRFSAQQFSDYHSELNMSSLELGDSALYFCASSPEGTVQETQYFGPGTRLLVL.

CDR3 in DNA: TGTGCCAGCAGCTCCCTGCGGGGCTACGAGCAGTACTTC. Residues: CASSSLRGYEQYF. This rearrangement joins TRBV7-6 to TRBJ2-7; TRBD2 might be the D (6 bases). Germline lookup yields CDR1 SGHVS and CDR2 FNYEAQ. The CDR3 has 13 residues. V lost 4 bases, J lost 3 bases, and 10 bases lay in between.

The CDR3 coding sequence is TGTGCCAGCAGTCGACCGGGACTAGCGAACTACGAGCAGTACTTC. Translation gives CASSRPGLANYEQYF. The chain recombines TRBV6-5 with TRBJ2-7; TRBD2 aligns across 10 bases. The length of the CDR3 is 15 residues. The V gene end was trimmed by 5 bases and the J gene end by 3 bases; junction bases not matched to a gene: 7. Germline CDR1 and CDR2: MNHEY and SVGAGI.

The chain uses TRBV6-5 and TRBJ2-3; D not certain. The CDR3 totals 13 residues. CDR1 is MNHEY and CDR2 is SVGAGI in the germline V gene. Trimming shortened V by 6 bases and J by 0 bases, and 7 bases separated the two germline ends. The CDR3 DNA sequence: TGTGCCAGCAGCCCCTACAGCACAGATACGCAGTATTTT. Translation gives CASSPYSTDTQYF.

J is TRBJ1-4 and V is TRBV19; 8 bases map to TRBD1. CDR3 length equals 15 residues. V lost 6 bases and J lost 5; bases outside the gene matches: 8. Germline CDR1 LNHDA, CDR2 SQIVND (reference sequence). This CDR3 reads CASREKQGGNEKLFF. The CDR3 DNA sequence: TGTGCCAGTAGGGAGAAACAGGGGGGCAATGAAAAACTGTTTTTT.

The chain couples TRBV7-9 to TRBJ2-3; TRBD2 matches at 7 bases. Germline V lookup: CDR1 SEHNR, CDR2 FQNEAQ (reference sequence). Trimming at V came to 3 bases and at J to 4 bases, leaving 10 bases not matched to a gene. CDR3 length: 16 residues. CDR3 residues: CASSFFRTRRADTQYF. In DNA form, the CDR3 reads TGTGCCAGCAGCTTCTTCCGGACTAGACGGGCAGATACGCAGTATTTT.

This sequence joins TRBV10-1 and TRBJ2-3, with a possible D match to TRBD2 (6 bases). The CDR3 contains 15 residues. Trimming pared 5 bases from V and 1 base from J, leaving 13 bases between. Per germline, CDR1 WNHNN and CDR2 SYGVQD (reference sequence). CDR3 DNA: TGCGCCAGCAGTCCCCGACTAGGGGGCACAGATACGCAGTATTTT. It translates to CASSPRLGGTDTQYF.

The V call is TRBV29-1, the J call TRBJ1-5; 7 bases agree with TRBD1. The CDR3 is 14 amino acids. After removal of 6 bases from V and 1 base from J, the junction contained 6 bases not matched to a gene. Germline values: CDR1 SQVTM, CDR2 ANQGSEA. The CDR3 is CSVRTGMSNQPQHF. CDR3 in DNA: TGCAGCGTCCGGACAGGAATGAGCAATCAGCCCCAGCATTTT.

V is TRBV5-1 and J is TRBJ2-3, with TRBD2 identical over 10 bases. This CDR3 region has 15 residues. The germline V gene has CDR1 SGHRS and CDR2 YFSETQ. Trimming removed 4 bases from V and 3 bases from J; junction bases left unmatched: 5. In nucleotides, the CDR3 is TGCGCCAGCAGCCTACTTAGCGGGAGGACAGATACGCAGTATTTT. Translated: CASSLLSGRTDTQYF.

In its sample, this clone was seen a few times. The V gene is TRBV6-1, the J gene TRBJ2-3; TRBD2 is a possible D gene (6 bases). CDR3 length equals 15 residues. CDR1 and CDR2 (germline): MNHNS, SASEGT. Trimming took off 5 bases at V and 2 bases at J, with 14 bases between the two ends. CDR3 in DNA: TGTGCCAGCAGTCAGGGACTTCGACACACAGATACGCAGTATTTT. As protein: CASSQGLRHTDTQYF.

The sample holds one count of this clone. This chain links TRBV28 with TRBJ2-1; 11 nucleotides agree with TRBD2. V shed 4 bases and J 5 bases; nucleotides not matched to a gene: 10. The germline V gene has CDR1 MDHEN and CDR2 SYDVKM. This CDR3 is built from 17 residues. CDR3 nucleotides: TGTGCCAGCAGTTGGTCCGGGACTAGCGGAATGAACAATGAGCAGTTCTTC. Residues: CASSWSGTSGMNNEQFF. Based on the CDR3 plus reference TRBV28 and TRBJ2-1, the full variable domain is DVKVTQSSRYLVKRTGEKVFLECVQDMDHENMFWYRQDPGLGLRLIYFSYDVKMKEKGDIPEGYSVSREKKERFSLILESASTNQTSMYLCASSWSGTSGMNNEQFFGPGTRLTVL.

The chain employs TRBV11-3 and TRBJ2-7, with 7 positions matching TRBD2. The CDR3 length is 15 residues. CDR1 and CDR2 from the germline V gene are SGHNT and YENEEA. V lost 5 bases, J lost 0 bases, and 7 bases stayed unmatched. The CDR3 DNA reads as TGTGCCAGCAGCATAACTAGCGAGAGCTCCTACGAGCAGTACTTC. Its translation is CASSITSESSYEQYF.

This sequence joins TRBV5-4 and TRBJ2-3; D is unresolved. CDR1 SGHNT and CDR2 YYREEE come from the germline V gene (reference sequence). CDR3 length: 16 amino acids. V was clipped by 1 base and J by 2 bases, with 14 bases between them. In DNA, the CDR3 is TGTGCCAGCAGCTTGCCCACCGTGGGCCCCACAGATACGCAGTATTTT. The encoded protein is CASSLPTVGPTDTQYF.

This clone appeared once. J is TRBJ1-2 and V is TRBV5-1; 9 bases fit TRBD1. Trimming at V came to 5 bases and at J to 4 bases, leaving 6 bases not matched to a gene. The CDR3 length is 14 residues. Germline CDR1 SGHRS, CDR2 YFSETQ. The CDR3 reads CASREQGALYGYTF. The DNA of the CDR3 is TGCGCCAGCAGGGAACAGGGGGCCCTCTATGGCTACACCTTC.

The V and J genes are TRBV7-2 and TRBJ2-3, with D maybe TRBD1 (5 bases). V shed 1 base and J shed 2 bases, with 10 bases lying between them. The CDR3 has 15 amino acids. Germline CDR1 and CDR2: SGHTA and FQGNSA. CDR3 amino acids: CASSLVWTHTDTQYF. DNA for the CDR3: TGTGCCAGCAGCTTAGTGTGGACACACACAGATACGCAGTATTTT.

The CDR3 nucleotides are TGCAGCGTCGCTAAGACTAGCAGCTCCTACGAGCAGTACTTC. It translates to CSVAKTSSSYEQYF. The gene calls are TRBV29-1 and TRBJ2-7, with 7 positions matching TRBD2. V shed 6 bases and J 0 bases; nucleotides not matched to a gene: 8. Germline assignment: CDR1 SQVTM and CDR2 ANQGSEA. This CDR3 comprises 14 residues.

The chain links TRBV7-9 to TRBJ2-3; weak D call: TRBD1 (6 bases). Germline V gene sequence: CDR1 SEHNR, CDR2 FQNEAQ (reference sequence). The V end was cut by 7 bases, the J end by 0 bases, with 17 bases between. This CDR3 comprises 16 residues. In nucleotides, the CDR3 is TGTGCCAGCAACCCTTTTGGGGGCCCGAGCACAGATACGCAGTATTTT. The encoded protein is CASNPFGGPSTDTQYF.

This chain uses TRBV6-1 with TRBJ1-1; D gene ambiguous. Trimming left V 4 bases short and J 1 base short, with 7 bases between. Germline V gene data show CDR1 as MNHNS and CDR2 as SASEGT. The CDR3 length is 13 residues. The CDR3 region has the DNA TGTGCCAGCAGTGTAAATTGGAACACTGAAGCTTTCTTT. Encoded protein: CASSVNWNTEAFF.

The chain combines TRBV5-4 with TRBJ2-7, with 12 bases lining up with TRBD2. CDR3 length: 16 amino acids. Germline values: CDR1 SGHNT, CDR2 YYREEE (reference sequence). Trimming cost V 3 bases and J 3 bases; bases outside gene matches: 7. CDR3 nucleotides: TGTGCCAGCAGCTCTGGACTAGCGGGGACTTACTACGAGCAGTACTTC. Translation gives CASSSGLAGTYYEQYF.

This clone was observed a single time. The J gene is TRBJ2-7, the V gene TRBV7-9; 11 nucleotides line up with TRBD2. The CDR3 is made up of 15 amino acids. From germline, CDR1 is SEHNR and CDR2 FQNEAQ (reference sequence). V was clipped by 5 bases and J by 3 bases; unmatched bases: 6. CDR3 DNA: TGTGCCAGCAGCCCCGGGACTAGCGGATACTACGAGCAGTACTTC. Its protein is CASSPGTSGYYEQYF.

This chain's CDR3 is CASSRNRVRVEAFF. The CDR3 coding sequence is TGTGCCAGCAGCCGGAACAGGGTACGAGTAGAAGCTTTCTTT. The J gene is TRBJ1-1, the V gene TRBV5-4; the D gene is possibly TRBD1 (6 bases). The V gene's germline CDR1 is SGHNT and CDR2 YYREEE (reference sequence). The V end was cut by 4 bases, the J end by 8 bases, with 18 bases between. The CDR3 covers 14 residues.

The chain uses TRBV18 and TRBJ2-5; D gene unclear. The germline V gene has CDR1 KGHSH and CDR2 LQKENI. The ends were cut back, 0 bases at V and 4 bases at J, with 9 bases in the middle. The CDR3 sequence is 14 residues long. CDR3 coding DNA: TGTGCCAGCTCACCACCGGAGCCCCGAGAGACCCAGTACTTC. This sequence encodes CASSPPEPRETQYF.

This rearrangement joins TRBV18 to TRBJ2-3; no clear D. V was cut by 5 bases and J by 0 bases, with 3 bases left in between. The CDR3 spans 12 residues. CDR1 is KGHSH and CDR2 is LQKENI in the germline V gene. CDR3 protein: CASSISTDTQYF. CDR3 coding DNA: TGTGCCAGCTCAATAAGCACAGATACGCAGTATTTT.

The J gene is TRBJ2-2, the V gene TRBV6-5; possible D gene TRBD2, 5 bases. CDR1 and CDR2 (germline): MNHEY, SVGAGI. V lost 7 bases to trimming and J lost 2 bases, with 14 bases between them. CDR3 length equals 15 residues. The CDR3 loop reads CASKLMGVNTGELFF. Here the CDR3 DNA reads TGTGCCAGCAAGTTAATGGGAGTTAACACCGGGGAGCTGTTTTTT.

This sequence joins TRBV7-2 and TRBJ1-5, with a weak D call TRBD1 (6 bases). The CDR3 loop spans 18 amino acids. V lost 5 bases and J lost 2, with 22 bases in between. The germline V gene encodes CDR1 SGHTA and CDR2 FQGNSA. The CDR3 DNA reads TGTGCCAGCAGCCAGGGGCTTCGGTCGGGGGGCGGCAATCAGCCCCAGCATTTT. This gives the protein CASSQGLRSGGGNQPQHF.

The J gene is TRBJ2-7, the V gene TRBV9, with 8 bases aligning to TRBD2. There are 15 residues in the CDR3. The ends lost 0 bases at V and 3 bases at J; junction bases unmatched: 5. CDR1 and CDR2 from the germline V gene are SGDLS and YYNGEE. The CDR3 sequence is CASSVDPAGVYEQYF. The CDR3 DNA sequence: TGTGCCAGCAGCGTAGATCCAGCGGGAGTCTACGAGCAGTACTTC.

The chain has TRBV19 and TRBJ2-3; 9 nucleotides line up with TRBD1. CDR3 length equals 15 residues. Trimming removed 9 bases from V and 4 bases from J; junction bases left unmatched: 11. The germline CDR1 and CDR2 sequences are LNHDA and SQIVND (reference sequence). The CDR3 DNA is TGTGCCAGCAGTTCCCGGGACAGGGTGTCAGATACGCAGTATTTT. Translated, it gives CASSSRDRVSDTQYF.